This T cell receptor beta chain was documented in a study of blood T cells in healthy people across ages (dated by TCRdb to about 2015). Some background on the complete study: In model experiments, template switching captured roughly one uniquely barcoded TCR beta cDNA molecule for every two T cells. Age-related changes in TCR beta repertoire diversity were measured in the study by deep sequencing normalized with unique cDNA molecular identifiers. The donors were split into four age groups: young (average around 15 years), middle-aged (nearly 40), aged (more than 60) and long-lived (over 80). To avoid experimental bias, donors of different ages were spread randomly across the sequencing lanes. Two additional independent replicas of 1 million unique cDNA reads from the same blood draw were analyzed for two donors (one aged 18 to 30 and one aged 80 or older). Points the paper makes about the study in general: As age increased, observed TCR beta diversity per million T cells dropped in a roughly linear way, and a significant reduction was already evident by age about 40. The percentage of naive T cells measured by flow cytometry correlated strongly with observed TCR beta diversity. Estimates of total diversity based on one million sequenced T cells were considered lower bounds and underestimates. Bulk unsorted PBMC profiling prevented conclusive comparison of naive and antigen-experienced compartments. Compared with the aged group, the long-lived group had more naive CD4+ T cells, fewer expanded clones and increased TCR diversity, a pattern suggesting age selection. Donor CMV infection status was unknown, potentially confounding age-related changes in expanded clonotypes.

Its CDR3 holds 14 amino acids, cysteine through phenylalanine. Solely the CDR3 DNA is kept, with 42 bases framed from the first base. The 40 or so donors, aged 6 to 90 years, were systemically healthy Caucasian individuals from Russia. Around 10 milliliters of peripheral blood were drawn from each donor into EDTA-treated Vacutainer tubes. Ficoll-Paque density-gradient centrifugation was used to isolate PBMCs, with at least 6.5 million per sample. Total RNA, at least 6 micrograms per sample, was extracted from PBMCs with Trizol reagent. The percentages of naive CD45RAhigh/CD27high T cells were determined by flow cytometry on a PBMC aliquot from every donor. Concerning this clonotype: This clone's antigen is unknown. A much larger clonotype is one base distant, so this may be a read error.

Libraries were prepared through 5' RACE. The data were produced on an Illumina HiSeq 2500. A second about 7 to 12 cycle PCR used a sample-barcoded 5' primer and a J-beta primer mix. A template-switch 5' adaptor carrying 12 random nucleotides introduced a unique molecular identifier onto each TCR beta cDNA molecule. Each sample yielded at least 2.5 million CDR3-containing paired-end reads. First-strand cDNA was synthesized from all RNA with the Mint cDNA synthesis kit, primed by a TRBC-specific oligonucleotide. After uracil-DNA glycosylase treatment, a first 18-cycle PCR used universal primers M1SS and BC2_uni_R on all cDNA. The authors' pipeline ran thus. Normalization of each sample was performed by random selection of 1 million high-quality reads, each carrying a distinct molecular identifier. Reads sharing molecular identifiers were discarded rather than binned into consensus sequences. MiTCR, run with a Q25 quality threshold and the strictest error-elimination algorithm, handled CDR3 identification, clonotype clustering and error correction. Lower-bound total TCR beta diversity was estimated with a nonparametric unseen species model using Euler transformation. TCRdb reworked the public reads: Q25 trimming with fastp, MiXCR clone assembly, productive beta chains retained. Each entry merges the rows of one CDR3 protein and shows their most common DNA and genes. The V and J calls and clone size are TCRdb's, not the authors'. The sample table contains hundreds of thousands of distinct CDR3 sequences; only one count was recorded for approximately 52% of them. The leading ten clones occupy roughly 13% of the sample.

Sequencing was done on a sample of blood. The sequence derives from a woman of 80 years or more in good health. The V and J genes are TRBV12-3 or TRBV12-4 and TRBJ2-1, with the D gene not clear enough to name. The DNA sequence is TGTACCAGCACCATTGGGTCTACTTACAATGAGCAGTTCTTC. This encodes CTSTIGSTYNEQFF.